A single sample is the source of the 2 T cell receptor beta chains below, sequenced in a study of monozygotic twins with inflammatory bowel disease. Reprocessing the 5' RACE reads, TCRdb reports a single entry for every CDR3 protein and omits DNA. The sample table includes about 210,000 distinct CDR3 sequences. Sequenced material: blood. The receptors were sampled from a human donor with ulcerative colitis or Crohn's disease, or a healthy co-twin of an affected twin (not recorded which).

The chain uses TRBV7-6 and TRBJ1-2; the D call from TCRdb, TRBD1, cannot be confirmed without DNA. This CDR3 contains 14 residues. The germline CDR1 and CDR2 sequences are SGHVS and FNYEAQ. The CDR3 loop reads CASSTGGHGYGYTF. The variable domain in full, completed from reference TRBV7-6 and TRBJ1-2, reads GAGVSQSPRYKVTKRGQDVALRCDPISGHVSLYWYRQALGQGPEFLTYFNYEAQQDKSGLPNDRFSAERPEGSISTLTIQRTEQRDSAMYRCASSTGGHGYGYTFGSGTRLTVV.

V usage is TRBV5-6 and J usage is TRBJ1-2. The CDR3 spans 15 residues. CDR1 and CDR2 (germline): SGHDT, YYEEEE. Here the CDR3 reads CASSPRARLLYGYTF.